The entry that follows covers one T cell receptor (beta chain) sequence. The antigen remains undetermined. This sample is part of a study of post-analysis software for immune sequencing data. The V segment lost 1 base and the J segment 5 bases; nucleotides outside the gene matches: 3. CDR3 size: 15 residues. Germline V CDR1 and CDR2: LGHDT, YNNKEL (reference sequence). Prepared TCR beta cDNA libraries contained unique molecular identifiers. TCRdb reprocessed the PCR reads with MiXCR, giving one entry per CDR3 protein. The sample yields 500,000 to 600,000 distinct CDR3 sequences, around 44% seen once. Points from the study as a whole: In patients, about 5 TRBV segments were more frequent than in controls, with TRBV5-6, TRBV5-1 and TRBV20-1 among them. Compared against controls, patients with multiple sclerosis displayed significantly lower normalized Chao1 diversity. Co-batched samples clustered tightly together by F measure.

Sequencing was carried out using blood. This TCR derives from a girl between 10 and 17 years old with multiple sclerosis. This rearrangement joins TRBV3-1 to TRBJ2-2; TRBD2 agrees at 8 bases. The CDR3 sequence is CASSQGGGLTGELFF. The CDR3 nucleotides are TGTGCCAGCAGCCAAGGCGGGGGGTTGACCGGGGAGCTGTTTTTT.